The sequence of this T cell receptor (beta chain) was determined in a study of cytomegalovirus exposure and HLA in healthy donors. About the research overall: A preliminary data release comprised 80 million to 95 million unique TCRs obtained from HLA-typed donors. Study outcomes and limitations: Later analysis associated a missense DCLRE1C variant with TCR beta V- and J-gene trimming. Clonal expansion was found to be greater in HLA-associated TCR beta chains than in equally common others in a later analysis. For most subjects, TCR beta sequences were reported to predict HLA-A and HLA-B alleles with accuracy.

As regards this clone: Its antigen is as yet unknown.

Use of 60 Vbeta and 13 Jbeta primers characterized the PCR. The protocol was immunoSEQ multiplex PCR, while the TCRdb copy is restricted to in-frame clones and leaves out a portion. The repertoire consists of approximately 100,000 clones, with roughly 80% occurring once and the leading ten covering approximately 1.7%. Per the germline V gene, CDR1 is SGHVS and CDR2 is FQNEAQ. This CDR3 has 14 residues. Trimming stripped 5 bases from V and 5 bases from J, with 13 bases between. The sequencing input was PBMCs. This receptor was identified in a woman aged 40 to 49 in good health and CMV-seronegative. The chain uses TRBV7-8 and TRBJ2-1; D is unclear. CDR3 bases: TGTGCCAGCAGCACTTTGAAACCTAACAATGAGCAGTTCTTC. It is translated as CASSTLKPNNEQFF.